These 23 T cell receptor beta chains came from one sample sequenced in a study of T cells after yellow fever vaccination. Each CDR3 protein gets one entry after TCRdb re-called the 5' RACE reads with MiXCR. This sample carries some 320,000 distinct CDR3 sequences, about 11% of them seen once, and the ten largest clones take 3% to 3.5%. Source: CD4+ T cells sorted from PBMCs, taken 45 days after the yellow fever booster vaccination. All receptors come from a man aged 18 to 29 who received the YFV17D yellow fever vaccine.

This clonotype was picked up many times. CDR3 bases: TGTGCCAGCAGCAAAGCAGGGTTTTCACCCCTCCACTTT. Its translation: CASSKAGFSPLHF. The chain employs TRBV21-1 and TRBJ1-6. TRBV21-1 is a listed pseudogene. This CDR3 contains 13 residues.

The chain links TRBV2 to TRBJ2-1, with TRBD2 identical over 13 bases. Per germline, CDR1 SNHLY and CDR2 FYNNEI. The CDR3 sequence is 17 residues long. Losses at the gene ends were 5 bases for V and 8 bases for J; bases not matched to a gene: 12. The CDR3 nucleotides read TGTGCCAGCAGTCCCGGCCTAACTAGCGGGGGGGCTTATGAGCAGTTCTTC. This gives the protein CASSPGLTSGGAYEQFF.

This clonotype was counted a few times. This sequence joins TRBV7-9 and TRBJ2-7; D assignment may be TRBD1 or TRBD2 (5 bases each). Germline CDR1 SEHNR, CDR2 FQNEAQ (reference sequence). There are 16 residues in the CDR3. V was clipped by 5 bases and J by 3 bases, with 20 bases between them. This chain's CDR3 is CASSPRLGRLSYEQYF. CDR3 sequence (DNA): TGTGCCAGCAGCCCGAGACTGGGACGGCTGAGCTACGAGCAGTACTTC. The complete variable domain, with remaining parts taken from reference TRBV7-9 and TRBJ2-7, reads DTGVSQNPRHKITKRGQNVTFRCDPISEHNRLYWYRQTLGQGPEFLTYFQNEAQLEKSRLLSDRFSAERPKGSFSTLEIQRTEQGDSAMYLCASSPRLGRLSYEQYFGPGTRLTVT.

The chain recombines TRBV10-3 with TRBJ2-2; no clear D gene. This CDR3 is 13 amino acids long. V was trimmed by 7 bases and J by 0 bases, leaving 6 bases between them. CDR1 is ENHRY and CDR2 is SYGVKD in the germline V gene. CDR3 sequence: CAITAANTGELFF. CDR3 bases: TGTGCCATCACGGCAGCGAACACCGGGGAGCTGTTTTTT.

This clonotype was seen at least ten times. The chain links TRBV6-5 to TRBJ2-5; 9 bases fit TRBD2. The V gene end was trimmed by 6 bases and the J gene end by 7 bases; junction bases not matched to a gene: 9. The length of the CDR3 is 14 residues. The germline V gene has CDR1 MNHEY and CDR2 SVGAGI. The CDR3 is CASSPGLAHRTQYF. In DNA form, the CDR3 reads TGTGCCAGCAGCCCGGGACTAGCCCACCGGACCCAGTACTTC.

The chain recombines TRBV7-9 with TRBJ2-1; 10 nucleotides match TRBD1. CDR3 length: 14 amino acids. V lost 2 bases, J lost 6 bases, and 1 base stayed unmatched. Germline values: CDR1 SEHNR, CDR2 FQNEAQ (reference sequence). Written as DNA, the CDR3 is TGTGCCAGCAGCTTAAGGACAGGGGGCAATGAGCAGTTCTTC. Translated, it gives CASSLRTGGNEQFF.

This clonotype was seen more than once but under ten times. V usage is TRBV12-3 or TRBV12-4 and J usage is TRBJ2-5, with TRBD2 identical over 8 bases. The V gene end was trimmed by 5 bases and the J gene end by 1 base; junction bases not matched to a gene: 6. The CDR3 runs 15 residues. The CDR3 loop reads CASSHGTRSQETQYF. The CDR3 DNA follows: TGTGCCAGCAGTCACGGGACTAGGTCCCAAGAGACCCAGTACTTC.

This clonotype showed up just a few times. The rearrangement joins TRBV5-1 to TRBJ2-1, with 10 bases aligning to TRBD1. The ends lost 7 bases at V and 4 bases at J; junction bases unmatched: 8. The germline CDR1 and CDR2 sequences are SGHRS and YFSETQ. The CDR3 extends over 15 amino acids. For the CDR3, the DNA is TGCGCCAGCCAGGACGGGACAGGGGAGTACAATGAGCAGTTCTTC. Amino acid sequence: CASQDGTGEYNEQFF.

This clonotype occurred many times. CDR3 bases: TGTGCCAGCAGCCTAAGCGGGACCGGGGAGCTGTTTTTT. It translates to CASSLSGTGELFF. This rearrangement joins TRBV7-9 to TRBJ2-2; D may be TRBD2 (6 bases). Germline V gene lookup returns CDR1 SEHNR and CDR2 FQNEAQ (reference sequence). Trimming cost V 5 bases and J 5 bases, with 9 bases left between them. The CDR3 contains 13 residues.

The chain recombines TRBV19 with TRBJ2-3; D gene ambiguous. V shed 10 bases and J shed 6 bases, with 8 bases lying between them. The CDR3 covers 10 residues. Germline assignment: CDR1 LNHDA and CDR2 SQIVND (reference sequence). Here the CDR3 DNA reads TGTGCCACCGGTCGCGATACGCAGTATTTT. Translation: CATGRDTQYF.

Many counts were recorded for this clonotype. The chain links TRBV5-6 to TRBJ2-7; 12 bases align to TRBD1. Trimming took 3 bases from V and 7 from J; bases not matched to a gene: 8. CDR1 is SGHDT, CDR2 YYEEEE, per germline. The CDR3 consists of 15 residues. CDR3 sequence: CASSSRDRGRWEQYF. The CDR3 DNA is TGTGCCAGCAGCTCCCGGGACAGGGGGCGATGGGAGCAGTACTTC.

A few counts support this clonotype. The rearrangement links TRBV7-2 to TRBJ2-5; the D gene could be TRBD1 or TRBD2 (5 bases each). The CDR3 contains 14 residues. Germline V gene sequence: CDR1 SGHTA, CDR2 FQGNSA. Between the trimmed V and J ends, which lost 6 bases and 1 base, there was a span of 12 bases. The CDR3 protein is CASRTPGLQETQYF. CDR3 nucleotides: TGTGCCAGCAGGACCCCGGGGCTCCAAGAGACCCAGTACTTC.

There are a few counts of this clonotype. V is TRBV6-2 or TRBV6-3 and J is TRBJ1-2; perhaps TRBD1 as D (5 bases). V lost 8 bases and J lost 5, with 12 bases in between. CDR3 size: 12 residues. CDR1 is MNHEY and CDR2 is SVGEGT in the germline V gene. CDR3 sequence: CASGRQGYGYTF. The CDR3 DNA reads TGTGCCAGCGGGAGGCAGGGTTATGGCTACACCTTC.

In its sample, this clonotype was seen a few times. V gene TRBV5-1 combines with J gene TRBJ2-3; D not certain. The V gene's germline CDR1 is SGHRS and CDR2 YFSETQ. V gave up 0 bases and J gave up 7 bases, with 6 bases separating them. The CDR3 consists of 12 residues. The CDR3 DNA follows: TGCGCCAGCAGCTTGGGACTGAATACGCAGTATTTT. Its translation: CASSLGLNTQYF.

The genes are TRBV5-1 and TRBJ1-5; D possibly corresponds to TRBD1 (6 bases). Trimming took off 5 bases at V and 6 bases at J, with 12 bases between the two ends. The CDR3 length is 13 residues. In germline, CDR1 is SGHRS, CDR2 YFSETQ. As DNA, the CDR3 is TGCGCCAGCAGTGAGGGGGATGGTCAGCCCCAGCATTTT. It codes for CASSEGDGQPQHF.

This clonotype showed up just a few times. The chain carries TRBV5-1 and TRBJ2-5, with D unclear. The length of the CDR3 is 13 residues. The germline CDR1 and CDR2 sequences are SGHRS and YFSETQ. Trimming took off 6 bases at V and 0 bases at J, with 9 bases between the two ends. In nucleotides, the CDR3 is TGCGCCAGCAACCCCGGGTACCAAGAGACCCAGTACTTC. Its protein product is CASNPGYQETQYF.

This clonotype was detected only a few times. This chain links TRBV6-1 with TRBJ2-1, with D possibly matching TRBD2 (7 bases). CDR1 and CDR2 from the germline V gene are MNHNS and SASEGT. Trimming left V 8 bases short and J 3 bases short, with 17 bases between. CDR3 length: 15 residues. The CDR3, as DNA: TGTGCCAGCCTCCTAAGAGGGGGGGTCTACAATGAGCAGTTCTTC. The encoded protein is CASLLRGGVYNEQFF.

This clonotype was observed a handful of times. The gene calls are TRBV12-3 or TRBV12-4 and TRBJ1-4, with D unclear. The CDR3 is made up of 13 amino acids. V lost 5 bases and J 3 bases, leaving 7 bases between the germline ends. In nucleotides, the CDR3 is TGTGCCAGCAGTCTCAGTCCTAATGAAAAACTGTTTTTT. It is translated as CASSLSPNEKLFF.

This clonotype was detected only a few times. V gene TRBV7-3 combines with J gene TRBJ2-3; no definite D call. The germline gives CDR1 SGHTA, CDR2 FQGTGA. This CDR3 region has 14 residues. Trimming took off 7 bases at V and 0 bases at J, with 11 bases between the two ends. CDR3 sequence (DNA): TGTGCCAGCAAAGGGCCTCTTAGCACAGATACGCAGTATTTT. It codes for CASKGPLSTDTQYF.

The rearrangement joins TRBV6-5 to TRBJ1-4, with D hard to call. This CDR3 spans 15 amino acids. Between the trimmed V and J ends, which lost 2 bases and 4 bases, there was a span of 11 bases. Germline V lookup: CDR1 MNHEY, CDR2 SVGAGI. The CDR3 is CASSYSRASNEKLFF. The CDR3 DNA reads TGTGCCAGCAGTTACAGCCGGGCCAGTAATGAAAAACTGTTTTTT.

The rearrangement joins TRBV20-1 to TRBJ2-7; 14 bases agree with TRBD2. V was clipped by 5 bases and J by 3 bases; unmatched bases: 0. Germline V gives CDR1 DFQATT, CDR2 SNEGSKA (reference sequence). This CDR3 has 13 amino acids. The CDR3 DNA sequence: TGCAGTGCTGGACTAGCGGGGGGCTACGAGCAGTACTTC. Its translation: CSAGLAGGYEQYF.

This clonotype was seen a few times. The chain uses TRBV7-9 and TRBJ2-5; 8 nucleotides align to TRBD2. Germline-derived CDR1 and CDR2 are SEHNR and FQNEAQ (reference sequence). CDR3 length equals 16 residues. The V gene end was trimmed by 5 bases and the J gene end by 3 bases; junction bases not matched to a gene: 11. In DNA form, the CDR3 reads TGTGCCAGCAGCGTCCTACTAGCGGTTAAAGAAGAGACCCAGTACTTC. This encodes CASSVLLAVKEETQYF.

The chain combines TRBV20-1 with TRBJ2-3; 14 bases fit TRBD2. The trim removed 6 bases at V and 0 bases at J, leaving 8 bases unmatched. From germline, CDR1 is DFQATT and CDR2 SNEGSKA (reference sequence). The CDR3 sequence is 17 residues long. The CDR3 DNA follows: TGCAGTGCACGGACTAGCGGGGGGCCGGGAAGCACAGATACGCAGTATTTT. It codes for CSARTSGGPGSTDTQYF.